This T cell receptor (beta chain) was observed in a study of CD8+CD57+ T cells in acquired aplastic anemia. Study background: The study obtained an average of around 3.1 ug of DNA from sorted CD4+ and CD8+ cells. Notes on the study in general: Controls and patients did not differ significantly in CD8+ Simpson's diversity.

The CDR3 extends over 15 amino acids. The V gene end was trimmed by 3 bases and the J gene end by 5 bases; junction bases not matched to a gene: 9. From germline, CDR1 is GTSNPN and CDR2 SVGIG (reference sequence). CD8+CD57+ cell expansion had been shown by flow cytometry in patients chosen for sequencing. This clonotype was observed a few times. Its target is not known. CDR3 and TCR beta VDJ profiling relied on genomic DNA as the template. TCRdb called the reads again in MiXCR, with one record for every CDR3 protein. The sample has 200,000 to 250,000 distinct CDR3 sequences, around 45% seen once. The material sequenced was sorted CD4+, CD8+, or CD8+CD57+ T cells (not recorded which) from PBMCs. The genes are TRBV30 and TRBJ2-5; 10 nucleotides line up with TRBD2. The origin of this receptor is a human donor with aplastic anemia. The CDR3 loop is CAWRVGTSAEETQYF. The CDR3 DNA sequence: TGTGCCTGGAGGGTTGGGACTAGCGCTGAGGAGACCCAGTACTTC.